These 9 T cell receptor beta chains share one sample of origin, sequenced in a study of T cells after yellow fever vaccination. TCRdb recomputed calls from the 5' RACE reads with MiXCR, one row per CDR3 protein. The data hold 95,000 to 100,000 distinct CDR3 sequences, with around 5.5% observed a single time. The material was CD8+ T cells sorted from PBMCs, obtained 10 days after the yellow fever booster vaccination. These receptors all come from a man aged 18 to 35 who received the YFV17D yellow fever vaccine.

This clonotype was counted ten times or more. The gene calls are TRBV24-1 and TRBJ2-2; 7 bases are shared with TRBD2. The germline gives CDR1 KGHDR, CDR2 SFDVKD. Trimming took 9 bases from V and 1 from J; bases not matched to a gene: 4. There are 14 residues in the CDR3. CDR3 amino acids: CATAQRGNTGELFF. CDR3 nucleotides: TGTGCCACCGCCCAGCGGGGGAACACCGGGGAGCTGTTTTTT.

The chain employs TRBV11-1 and TRBJ2-1; D perhaps matches TRBD2 (7 bases). CDR1 is SGHAT and CDR2 is FQDESV in the germline V gene (reference sequence). The V end was cut by 4 bases, the J end by 10 bases, with 14 bases between. This CDR3 has 13 residues. The CDR3 protein is CASSSFRGGEQFF. CDR3 nucleotide sequence: TGTGCCAGCAGCTCGTTTAGGGGGGGCGAGCAGTTCTTC.

This clonotype was picked up a small number of times. The genes are TRBV19 and TRBJ2-5, with D possibly matching TRBD1 (5 bases). V was pared by 0 bases and J by 7 bases, with 15 bases between. CDR3 length equals 15 residues. CDR1 LNHDA and CDR2 SQIVND come from the germline V gene (reference sequence). CDR3 sequence reads: CASSIDLGPSGTQYF. DNA for the CDR3: TGTGCCAGTAGTATAGATCTGGGGCCCAGTGGGACCCAGTACTTC.

This clonotype was seen repeatedly, ten times or more. The chain employs TRBV6-2 or TRBV6-3 and TRBJ1-1; D uncertain. The CDR3 runs 14 residues. CDR1 is MNHEY and CDR2 is SVGEGT in the germline V gene. The ends were cut back, 7 bases at V and 3 bases at J, with 15 bases in the middle. CDR3 in amino acids: CASTYQAGYTEAFF. The CDR3 nucleotides are TGTGCCAGCACCTACCAGGCGGGGTACACTGAAGCTTTCTTT.

This clonotype showed up many times. This chain links TRBV9 with TRBJ2-3; D gene ambiguous. Trimming removed 4 bases at V and 3 bases at J, with 12 bases between. The CDR3 is 14 residues long. The germline V gene encodes CDR1 SGDLS and CDR2 YYNGEE. The CDR3 nucleotides are TGTGCCAGCAGCCTAGACTCCCCAACAGATACGCAGTATTTT. It encodes CASSLDSPTDTQYF.

This clonotype was observed at least ten times. J is TRBJ2-3 and V is TRBV5-1; 8 nucleotides line up with TRBD1. V trimming: 4 bases; J trimming: 6 bases; junction bases outside the gene matches: 10. CDR3 size: 15 residues. Germline V lookup: CDR1 SGHRS, CDR2 YFSETQ. Here the CDR3 DNA reads TGCGCCAGCAGCGAGTGGGACAGGTTGATGGATACGCAGTATTTT. Protein: CASSEWDRLMDTQYF.

J is TRBJ2-2 and V is TRBV18; TRBD1 matches at 7 bases. The J segment lost 2 bases and the V segment lost 3 bases, leaving 12 bases of the junction unmatched. Germline assignment: CDR1 KGHSH and CDR2 LQKENI. CDR3 length: 18 residues. The CDR3 DNA reads TGTGCCAGCTCACCGGAGCCGCCGGGACAGTTAAACACCGGGGAGCTGTTTTTT. Protein: CASSPEPPGQLNTGELFF.

Ten or more counts support this clonotype. This chain uses TRBV29-1 with TRBJ2-1, with TRBD2 as a possible D gene (5 bases). From germline, CDR1 is SQVTM and CDR2 ANQGSEA. The CDR3 runs to 19 residues. V was trimmed by 0 bases and J by 4 bases, leaving 25 bases between them. Here the CDR3 reads CSVEEGGSGEISPYNEQFF. The CDR3 DNA reads TGCAGCGTTGAAGAAGGTGGCAGCGGAGAAATCAGCCCTTACAATGAGCAGTTCTTC.

This clonotype has just a few counts. The chain uses TRBV11-2 and TRBJ2-7; 7 positions agree with TRBD2. Germline V gene sequence: CDR1 SGHAT, CDR2 FQNNGV. The CDR3 totals 14 residues. Losses at the gene ends were 3 bases for V and 10 bases for J; bases not matched to a gene: 12. This CDR3 is CASSLGGTAPKQYV. The CDR3, as DNA: TGTGCCAGCAGCTTGGGGGGGACGGCGCCCAAACAGTACGTC.